There are many counts of the clone carrying this T cell receptor beta chain. The data belong to a study of T cells after yellow fever vaccination. The CDR3 sequence is 15 residues long. The V end lost 5 bases, the J end lost 5 bases, and 18 bases lay between the germline ends. Germline values: CDR1 SGHTA, CDR2 FQGNSA. TCRdb processed the 5' RACE reads anew with MiXCR; each CDR3 protein has one entry. The sample records 400,000 or so distinct CDR3 sequences, 6.2% being singletons. The material sequenced was PBMCs, taken 5 days after the yellow fever booster vaccination. This chain uses TRBV7-2 with TRBJ2-5, with a tentative D call TRBD1 (5 bases). This receptor was identified in a man younger than 45 who received the YFV17D yellow fever vaccine. The CDR3 region is CASSGLKGRQETQYF. The CDR3 DNA reads as TGTGCCAGCAGCGGCCTTAAGGGGCGGCAGGAGACCCAGTACTTC.